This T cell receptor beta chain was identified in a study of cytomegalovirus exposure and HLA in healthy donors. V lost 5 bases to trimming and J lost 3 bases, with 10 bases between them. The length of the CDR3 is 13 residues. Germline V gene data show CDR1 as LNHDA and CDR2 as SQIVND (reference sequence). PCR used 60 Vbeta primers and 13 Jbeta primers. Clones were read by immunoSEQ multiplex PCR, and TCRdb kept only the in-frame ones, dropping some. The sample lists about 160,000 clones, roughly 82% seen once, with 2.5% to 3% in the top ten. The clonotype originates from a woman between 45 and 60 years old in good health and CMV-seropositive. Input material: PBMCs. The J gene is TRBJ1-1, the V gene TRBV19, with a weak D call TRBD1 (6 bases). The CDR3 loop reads CASSWGHDTEAFF. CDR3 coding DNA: TGTGCCAGTAGTTGGGGACATGACACTGAAGCTTTCTTT.